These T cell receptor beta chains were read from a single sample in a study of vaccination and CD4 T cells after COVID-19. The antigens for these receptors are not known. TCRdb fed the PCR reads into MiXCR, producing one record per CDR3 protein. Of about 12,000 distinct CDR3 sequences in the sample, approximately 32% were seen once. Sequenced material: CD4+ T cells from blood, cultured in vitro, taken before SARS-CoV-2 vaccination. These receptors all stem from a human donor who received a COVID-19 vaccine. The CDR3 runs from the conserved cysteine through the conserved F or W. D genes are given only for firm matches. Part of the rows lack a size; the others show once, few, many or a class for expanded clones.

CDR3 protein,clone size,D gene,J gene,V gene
CASSPQSYSYEQYF,NA,NA,TRBJ2-7,TRBV18
CASSLAGVLQYF,few,NA,TRBJ2-4,TRBV7-9
CASSEVIGSINYGYTF,NA,NA,TRBJ1-2,TRBV6-1
CASSEAYSSYKQYF,NA,NA,TRBJ2-7,TRBV6-1
CASSLEADEAFF,NA,NA,TRBJ1-1,TRBV7-8
CASRSGQGYSYEQYF,few,TRBD1,TRBJ2-7,TRBV12-3/TRBV12-4
CASSPQSGVNTGELFF,few,TRBD2,TRBJ2-2,TRBV5-4
CASVDRNPELEREQYF,NA,NA,TRBJ2-7,TRBV28
CASSVTSGGQETQYF,NA,TRBD2,TRBJ2-5,TRBV7-2
CSAWPGTGTDTQYF,few,NA,TRBJ2-3,TRBV20-1
CASSKAPGQGSETQYF,few,TRBD1,TRBJ2-5,TRBV5-1
CASSSGQRGNTEAFF,few,NA,TRBJ1-1,TRBV12-1
CATSAILRGANVLTF,NA,NA,TRBJ2-6,TRBV24-1
CASSVGGLGQGAYYGYTF,few,TRBD1,TRBJ1-2,TRBV9
CSVEPRDRGYYGYTF,NA,TRBD1,TRBJ1-2,TRBV29-1
CASSLVQGAKAEAFF,few,TRBD1,TRBJ1-1,TRBV5-1
CASSLGGTGAYGYTF,few,TRBD1,TRBJ1-2,TRBV11-3
CASSESGRSPYEQYF,NA,NA,TRBJ2-7,TRBV6-1
CASSEGKQGAGYGYTF,NA,TRBD1,TRBJ1-2,TRBV2
CATSRDRWGLYQPQHF,NA,NA,TRBJ1-5,TRBV15
CSAIKAGLNTEAFF,few,NA,TRBJ1-1,TRBV20-1
CASSQTGYSNTGELFF,few,NA,TRBJ2-2,TRBV7-2
CSAKDSGLNTEAFF,NA,NA,TRBJ1-1,TRBV20-1
CASSQVGTKLAGHNEQFF,NA,TRBD2,TRBJ2-1,TRBV4-2
CASSPGVADQPQHF,few,NA,TRBJ1-5,TRBV5-1
CASSLAGIQPQHF,NA,NA,TRBJ1-5,TRBV5-6
CSHARGQGLKAFF,NA,TRBD1,TRBJ1-1,TRBV20-1
CASSPGTSQPQHF,NA,NA,TRBJ1-5,TRBV2
CSTWTVNTEAFF,once,NA,TRBJ1-1,TRBV29-1
CASPSLSELYSPLHF,NA,NA,TRBJ1-6,TRBV7-6
CAWSTGLAGGLSTDTQYF,NA,TRBD2,TRBJ2-3,TRBV30
CATSDHGQSYGYTF,few,NA,TRBJ1-2,TRBV24-1
CAISATDTLREQYF,NA,NA,TRBJ2-7,TRBV10-3
CASSQAEGNQPQHF,few,NA,TRBJ1-5,TRBV4-1
CASGWATGDDSGNTIYF,NA,TRBD1,TRBJ1-3,TRBV12-5
CASSKGTEAFF,NA,NA,TRBJ1-1,TRBV2
CASSSSTRVTEAFF,few,NA,TRBJ1-1,TRBV12-3/TRBV12-4
CASSEAGGRGLLSNSPLHF,few,TRBD1,TRBJ1-6,TRBV6-1
CASSRGSGNYGYTF,NA,NA,TRBJ1-2,TRBV7-8
CASSLGGTFGYTF,few,NA,TRBJ1-2,TRBV7-9
CATSGQGKSSIYEQYF,NA,TRBD1,TRBJ2-7,TRBV24-1
CASSLLGLAGSYEQYF,NA,TRBD2,TRBJ2-7,TRBV12-3/TRBV12-4